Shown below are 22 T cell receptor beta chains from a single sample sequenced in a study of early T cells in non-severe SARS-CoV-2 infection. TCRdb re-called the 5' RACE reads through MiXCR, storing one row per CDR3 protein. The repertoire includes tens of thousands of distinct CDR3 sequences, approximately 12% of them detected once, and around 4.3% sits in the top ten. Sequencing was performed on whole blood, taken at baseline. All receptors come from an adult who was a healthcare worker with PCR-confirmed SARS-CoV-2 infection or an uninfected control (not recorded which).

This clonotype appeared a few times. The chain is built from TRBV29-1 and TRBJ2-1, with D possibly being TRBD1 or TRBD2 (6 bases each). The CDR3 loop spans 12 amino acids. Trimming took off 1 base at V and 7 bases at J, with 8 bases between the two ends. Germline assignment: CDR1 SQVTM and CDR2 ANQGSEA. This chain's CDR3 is CSVEGGANEQFF. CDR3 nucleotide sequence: TGCAGCGTTGAAGGGGGGGCGAATGAGCAGTTCTTC.

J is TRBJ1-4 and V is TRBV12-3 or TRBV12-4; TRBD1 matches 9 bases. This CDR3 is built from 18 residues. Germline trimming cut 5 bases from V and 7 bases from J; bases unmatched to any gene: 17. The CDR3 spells CASSAGTGNVFAREKLFF. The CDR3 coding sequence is TGTGCCAGCAGTGCCGGGACAGGGAACGTGTTTGCGCGTGAAAAACTGTTTTTT.

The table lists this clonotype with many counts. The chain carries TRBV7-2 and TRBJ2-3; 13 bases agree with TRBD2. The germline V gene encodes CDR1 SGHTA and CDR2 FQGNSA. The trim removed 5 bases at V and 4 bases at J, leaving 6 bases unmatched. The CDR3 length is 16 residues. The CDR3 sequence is CASSPGLAGVADTQYF. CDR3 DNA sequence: TGTGCCAGCAGCCCCGGACTAGCGGGAGTGGCAGATACGCAGTATTTT.

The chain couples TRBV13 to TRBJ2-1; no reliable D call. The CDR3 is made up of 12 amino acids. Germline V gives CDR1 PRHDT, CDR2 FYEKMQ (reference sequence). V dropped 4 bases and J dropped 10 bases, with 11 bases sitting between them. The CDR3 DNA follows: TGTGCCAGCAGCTCGGCGCCTGCCGAGCAGTTCTTC. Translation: CASSSAPAEQFF.

Here the CDR3 reads CASSPGLAGVYEQYF. As DNA, the CDR3 is TGTGCCAGCAGCCCGGGACTAGCGGGGGTTTACGAGCAGTACTTC. This sequence joins TRBV7-2 and TRBJ2-7, with 14 bases aligning to TRBD2. CDR3 length: 15 amino acids. Germline trimming cut 5 bases from V and 4 bases from J; bases unmatched to any gene: 4. Germline V gene lookup returns CDR1 SGHTA and CDR2 FQGNSA.

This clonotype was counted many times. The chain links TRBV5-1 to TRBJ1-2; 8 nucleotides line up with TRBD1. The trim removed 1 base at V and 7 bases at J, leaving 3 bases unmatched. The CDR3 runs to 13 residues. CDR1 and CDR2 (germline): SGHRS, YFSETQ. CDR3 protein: CASSLKGQAGYTF. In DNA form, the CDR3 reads TGCGCCAGCAGCTTGAAGGGACAGGCTGGCTACACCTTC.

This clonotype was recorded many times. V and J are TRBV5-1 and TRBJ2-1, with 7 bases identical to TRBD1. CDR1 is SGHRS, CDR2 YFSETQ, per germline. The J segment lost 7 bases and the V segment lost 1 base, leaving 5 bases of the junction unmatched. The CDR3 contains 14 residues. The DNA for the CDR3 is TGCGCCAGCAGCTTGCGGGACAGAGGGAATGAGCAGTTCTTC. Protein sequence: CASSLRDRGNEQFF.

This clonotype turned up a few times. Here the CDR3 reads CASSEDNRASRSPLHF. In DNA form, the CDR3 reads TGTGCCAGCAGTGAAGACAACAGGGCTAGTCGCTCACCCCTCCACTTT. The gene calls are TRBV2 and TRBJ1-6, with D tentatively TRBD1 (6 bases). Trimming shortened V by 1 base and J by 10 bases, and 17 bases separated the two germline ends. Looked up from germline, CDR1 is SNHLY and CDR2 is FYNNEI. CDR3 length: 16 amino acids.

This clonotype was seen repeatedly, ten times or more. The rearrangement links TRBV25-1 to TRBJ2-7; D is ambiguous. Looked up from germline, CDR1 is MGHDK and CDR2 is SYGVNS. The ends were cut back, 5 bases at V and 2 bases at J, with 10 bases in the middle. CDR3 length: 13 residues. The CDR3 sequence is CASSRASTYEQYF. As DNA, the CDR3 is TGTGCCAGCAGTCGGGCTTCCACCTACGAGCAGTACTTC.

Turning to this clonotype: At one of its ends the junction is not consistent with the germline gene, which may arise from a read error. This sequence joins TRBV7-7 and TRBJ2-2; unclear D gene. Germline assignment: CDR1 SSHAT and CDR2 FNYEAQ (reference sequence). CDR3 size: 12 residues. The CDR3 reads CASSPRPGELFF. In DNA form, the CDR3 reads TGTGCTAGCAGCCCTCGGCCCGGGGAGCTGTTTTTT.

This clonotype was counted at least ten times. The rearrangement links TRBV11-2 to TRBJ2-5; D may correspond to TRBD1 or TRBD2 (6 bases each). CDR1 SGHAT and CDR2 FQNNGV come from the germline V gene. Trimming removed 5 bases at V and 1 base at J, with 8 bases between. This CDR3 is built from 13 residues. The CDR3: CASSPGAQETQYF. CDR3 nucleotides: TGTGCCAGCAGCCCGGGGGCCCAAGAGACCCAGTACTTC.

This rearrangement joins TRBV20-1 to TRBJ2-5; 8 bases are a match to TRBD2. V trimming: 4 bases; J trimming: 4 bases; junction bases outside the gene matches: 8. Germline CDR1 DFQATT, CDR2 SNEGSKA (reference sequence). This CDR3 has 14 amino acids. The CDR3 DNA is TGCAGTGCTAAGGATAGCGGGAAGGGAGAGACCCAGTACTTC. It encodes CSAKDSGKGETQYF.

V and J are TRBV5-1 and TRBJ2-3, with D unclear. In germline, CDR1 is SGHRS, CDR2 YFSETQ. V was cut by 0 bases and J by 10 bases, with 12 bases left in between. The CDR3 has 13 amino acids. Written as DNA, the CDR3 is TGCGCCAGCAGCTTGGAAGGAAACGAGGCGCAGTATTTT. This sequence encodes CASSLEGNEAQYF.

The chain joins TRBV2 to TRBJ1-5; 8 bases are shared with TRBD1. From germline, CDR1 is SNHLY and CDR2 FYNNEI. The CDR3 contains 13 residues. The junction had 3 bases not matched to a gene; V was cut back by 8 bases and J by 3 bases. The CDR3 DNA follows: TGTGCCAGCCGGACAGGGATCAATCAGCCCCAGCATTTT. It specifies CASRTGINQPQHF.

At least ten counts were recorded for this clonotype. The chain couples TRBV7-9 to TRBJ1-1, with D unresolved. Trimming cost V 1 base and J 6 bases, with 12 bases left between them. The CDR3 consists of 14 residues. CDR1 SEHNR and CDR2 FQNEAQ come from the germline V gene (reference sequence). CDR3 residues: CASSLDMQGPEAFF. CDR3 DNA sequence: TGTGCCAGCAGCTTAGACATGCAAGGTCCTGAAGCTTTCTTT.

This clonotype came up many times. The CDR3 here is CASRGQVLEETQYF. In DNA form, the CDR3 reads TGTGCCAGCAGGGGACAGGTTTTAGAAGAGACCCAGTACTTC. V usage is TRBV2 and J usage is TRBJ2-5, with 8 bases lining up with TRBD1. Unmatched junction bases numbered 6, after V lost 6 bases and J lost 3 bases. This CDR3 spans 14 amino acids. The germline gives CDR1 SNHLY, CDR2 FYNNEI.

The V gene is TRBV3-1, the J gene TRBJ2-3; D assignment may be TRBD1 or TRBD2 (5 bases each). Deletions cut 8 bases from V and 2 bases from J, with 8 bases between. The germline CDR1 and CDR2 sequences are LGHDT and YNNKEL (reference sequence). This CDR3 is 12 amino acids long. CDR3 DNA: TGTGCCAGCGGGGGTCTCACAGATACGCAGTATTTT. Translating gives CASGGLTDTQYF.

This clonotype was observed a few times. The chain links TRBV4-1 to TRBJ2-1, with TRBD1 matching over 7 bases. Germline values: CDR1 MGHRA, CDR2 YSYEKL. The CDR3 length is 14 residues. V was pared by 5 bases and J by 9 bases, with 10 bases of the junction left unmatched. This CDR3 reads CASSLRQGGGEQFF. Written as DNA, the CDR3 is TGCGCCAGCAGCTTACGACAGGGCGGAGGTGAGCAGTTCTTC.

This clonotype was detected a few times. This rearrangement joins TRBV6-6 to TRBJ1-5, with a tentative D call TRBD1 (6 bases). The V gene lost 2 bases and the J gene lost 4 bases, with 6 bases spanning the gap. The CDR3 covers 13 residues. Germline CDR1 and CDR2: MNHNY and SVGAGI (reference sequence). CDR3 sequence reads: CASSYQGNQPQHF. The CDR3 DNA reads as TGTGCCAGCAGTTACCAGGGGAATCAGCCCCAGCATTTT.

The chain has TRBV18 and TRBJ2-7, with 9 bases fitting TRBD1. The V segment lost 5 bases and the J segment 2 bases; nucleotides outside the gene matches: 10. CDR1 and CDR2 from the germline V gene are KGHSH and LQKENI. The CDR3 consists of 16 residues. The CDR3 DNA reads TGTGCCAGCTCATCGACTTCCGGGACAGGGCCCTACGAGCAGTACTTC. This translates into CASSSTSGTGPYEQYF.

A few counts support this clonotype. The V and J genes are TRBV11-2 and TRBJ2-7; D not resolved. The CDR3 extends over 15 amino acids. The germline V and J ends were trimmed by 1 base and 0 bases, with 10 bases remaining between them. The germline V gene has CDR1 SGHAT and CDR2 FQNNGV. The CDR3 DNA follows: TGTGCCAGCAGCTTAGTCCTCGGACCCTCCTACGAGCAGTACTTC. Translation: CASSLVLGPSYEQYF.

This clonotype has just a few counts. This CDR3 is CAISGEGNEQFF. The CDR3 DNA reads as TGTGCCATCAGTGGGGAGGGCAATGAGCAGTTCTTC. This chain uses TRBV10-3 with TRBJ2-1; 7 bases agree with TRBD2. CDR1 and CDR2 (germline): ENHRY, SYGVKD. V shed 4 bases, J shed 6 bases, and the junction held 0 bases outside the gene matches. The length of the CDR3 is 12 residues.